The 23 T cell receptor beta chains below come from one sample, sequenced in a study of spatial heterogeneity in lung cancer (dated by TCRdb to the late 2010s). Receptor libraries were prepared by 5' RACE. The sequencer listed for this sample is NextSeq 500. Starting from the raw public reads, TCRdb applied fastp trimming at Q25, assembled clones with MiXCR and retained in-frame beta chains. Each CDR3 protein appears once, grouped with its most common genes and DNA. The table for this sample lists 50,000 to 55,000 distinct CDR3 sequences; under 7.5% of them were counted only once. The ten most abundant clones make up roughly 2.7% of the sample. Interpreted using the paper, the time point label stands for: sample taken at primary tumor resection. Without any cell sorting, TCR sequencing was performed on whole RNA extracted either from tumor and nontumor lung tissue or from cryopreserved PBMC samples.

This sample comprised PBMCs, obtained at surgery. The source of these receptors is a female donor with early-stage non-small cell lung cancer.

This clonotype was seen ten or more times. CDR3 protein: CASSLAFSRSLGMNTEAFF. In DNA form, the CDR3 reads TGCGCCAGCAGCTTGGCTTTTTCCCGGAGCCTGGGGATGAACACTGAAGCTTTCTTT. The V and J genes are TRBV5-1 and TRBJ1-1; D uncertain. Germline V gene data show CDR1 as SGHRS and CDR2 as YFSETQ. Trimming shortened V by 0 bases and J by 0 bases, and 21 bases separated the two germline ends. The CDR3 totals 19 residues. Drawing the rest from reference TRBV5-1 and TRBJ1-1, the complete variable domain is KAGVTQTPRYLIKTRGQQVTLSCSPISGHRSVSWYQQTPGQGLQFLFEYFSETQRNKGNFPGRFSGRQFSNSRSEMNVSTLELGDSALYLCASSLAFSRSLGMNTEAFFGQGTRLTVV.

This clonotype occurred many times. This sequence joins TRBV9 and TRBJ2-7; 10 bases agree with TRBD2. This CDR3 is 14 amino acids long. With V trimmed by 0 bases and J by 6 bases, 3 bases remained unmatched. The germline V gene encodes CDR1 SGDLS and CDR2 YYNGEE. CDR3 protein: CASSVGLAGAEQYF. The CDR3 coding sequence is TGTGCCAGCAGCGTAGGCCTAGCGGGGGCCGAGCAGTACTTC.

This clonotype was counted ten times or more. The chain links TRBV12-3 or TRBV12-4 to TRBJ1-3; no clear D gene. The CDR3 runs to 13 residues. The CDR3 nucleotides read TGTGCTGAGATTTTGGGCTCTGGAAACACCATATATTTT. Protein sequence: CAEILGSGNTIYF.

This clonotype was picked up many times. The chain is built from TRBV7-2 and TRBJ1-2; D gene uncertain. Trimming left V 1 base short and J 4 bases short, with 10 bases between. This CDR3 contains 14 residues. CDR1 is SGHTA and CDR2 is FQGNSA in the germline V gene. The CDR3 protein is CASSLGQARYGYTF. CDR3 DNA: TGTGCCAGCAGCTTAGGGCAGGCCCGCTATGGCTACACCTTC. The variable domain in full, with the rest retrieved from reference TRBV7-2 and TRBJ1-2, is GAGVSQSPSNKVTEKGKDVELRCDPISGHTALYWYRQSLGQGLEFLIYFQGNSAPDKSGLPSDRFSAERTGGSVSTLTIQRTQQEDSAVYLCASSLGQARYGYTFGSGTRLTVV.

This clonotype was seen a handful of times. The chain carries TRBV5-1 and TRBJ1-6, with D tentatively TRBD1 (6 bases). There are 16 residues in the CDR3. The V gene's germline CDR1 is SGHRS and CDR2 YFSETQ. The germline V and J ends were trimmed by 5 bases and 0 bases, with 12 bases remaining between them. CDR3 coding DNA: TGCGCCAGCAGTCAGGGGATCAGCTCCTATAATTCACCCCTCCACTTT. Amino acid sequence: CASSQGISSYNSPLHF.

The chain uses TRBV28 and TRBJ1-5; D ambiguous. Germline lookup yields CDR1 MDHEN and CDR2 SYDVKM. The CDR3 consists of 14 residues. The V and J ends lost 6 bases and 3 bases respectively, with 12 bases between them. The CDR3 reads CASSPAGPNQPQHF. Here the CDR3 DNA reads TGTGCCAGCAGCCCCGCCGGCCCCAATCAGCCCCAGCATTTT.

The chain links TRBV19 to TRBJ1-6; D gene ambiguous. CDR3 length: 16 residues. Trimming took off 1 base at V and 2 bases at J, with 9 bases between the two ends. Per the germline V gene, CDR1 is LNHDA and CDR2 is SQIVND (reference sequence). In DNA, the CDR3 is TGTGCCAGTAGTATAGGAGGATCTACCTATAATTCACCCCTCCACTTT. Its protein product is CASSIGGSTYNSPLHF.

This clonotype was observed at least ten times. The chain combines TRBV12-3 or TRBV12-4 with TRBJ1-5; D is ambiguous. The CDR3 length is 13 residues. Trimming took off 3 bases at V and 7 bases at J, with 10 bases between the two ends. The DNA of the CDR3 is TGTGCCAGCAGTTTTGGCCCGGGGCAGCCCCAGCATTTT. Translated: CASSFGPGQPQHF.

Comments on this clonotype: A much larger clone lies a single base off, so this may be a read error. The chain recombines TRBV28 with TRBJ1-2; the D is unclear. Trimming took off 1 base at V and 7 bases at J, with 10 bases between the two ends. This CDR3 contains 13 residues. CDR1 is MDHEN, CDR2 SYDVKM, per germline. The CDR3 region is CASSLSAGGGYTF. CDR3 bases: TGTGCCAGCAGTTTATCGGCAGGCGGTGGCTACACCTTC.

This clonotype showed up just a few times. The chain recombines TRBV4-3 with TRBJ2-1, with D perhaps given as TRBD1 or TRBD2 (6 bases each). Trimming stripped 1 base from V and 0 bases from J, with 13 bases between. Germline CDR1 and CDR2: LGHNA and YSLEER. The CDR3 contains 17 residues. CDR3 sequence (DNA): TGCGCCAGCAGCCAAGTAGCCGGGGGCAGCTCCTACAATGAGCAGTTCTTC. This translates into CASSQVAGGSSYNEQFF.

This clonotype has only a few counts. The chain employs TRBV28 and TRBJ2-7, with TRBD2 matching 7 bases. V lost 5 bases, J lost 1 base, and 8 bases stayed unmatched. Germline-derived CDR1 and CDR2 are MDHEN and SYDVKM. CDR3 length: 15 residues. The CDR3 reads CASSLSGAGSYEQYF. The DNA for the CDR3 is TGTGCCAGCAGTCTCTCGGGAGCGGGGTCCTACGAGCAGTACTTC. Full variable domain (rest looked up from reference TRBV28 and TRBJ2-7): DVKVTQSSRYLVKRTGEKVFLECVQDMDHENMFWYRQDPGLGLRLIYFSYDVKMKEKGDIPEGYSVSREKKERFSLILESASTNQTSMYLCASSLSGAGSYEQYFGPGTRLTVT.

The table lists this clonotype with a few counts. This chain joins TRBV2 and TRBJ2-1; unclear D gene. The CDR3 length is 13 residues. Germline V gene lookup returns CDR1 SNHLY and CDR2 FYNNEI. V lost 10 bases to trimming and J lost 10 bases, with 20 bases between them. The CDR3 bases are TGTGCCACCAGCAGGACCTTCCTTAGCGAGCAGTTCTTC. Its protein product is CATSRTFLSEQFF.

This clonotype was seen repeatedly, ten times or more. V gene TRBV9 combines with J gene TRBJ2-3; no clear D gene. V lost 0 bases and J 0 bases, leaving 8 bases between the germline ends. The germline V gene has CDR1 SGDLS and CDR2 YYNGEE. The CDR3 totals 15 residues. The CDR3 bases are TGTGCCAGCAGCGTAGGAGTAGGGAGCACAGATACGCAGTATTTT. Translation: CASSVGVGSTDTQYF.

This clonotype was observed a handful of times. J is TRBJ2-6 and V is TRBV4-3, with D perhaps assigned TRBD1 or TRBD2 (6 bases each). V was trimmed by 4 bases and J by 1 base, leaving 20 bases between them. Germline-derived CDR1 and CDR2 are LGHNA and YSLEER. The CDR3 is 19 amino acids. CDR3 protein: CASSPGAGQPTSGANVLTF. Written as DNA, the CDR3 is TGCGCCAGCAGCCCGGGAGCCGGACAGCCTACATCTGGGGCCAACGTCCTGACTTTC.

This clonotype was seen at least ten times. The chain links TRBV6-2 or TRBV6-3 to TRBJ2-7, with 10 nucleotides matching TRBD1. Germline CDR1 is MNHEY and CDR2 is SVGEGT. The V segment lost 2 bases and the J segment 6 bases; nucleotides outside the gene matches: 7. The CDR3 runs 15 residues. The DNA of the CDR3 is TGTGCCAGCAGTTACCTCGGCGGGACAGGGGCCGAGCAGTACTTC. Translation: CASSYLGGTGAEQYF.

There are many counts of this clonotype. J is TRBJ2-1 and V is TRBV20-1; D gene uncertain. Germline V gene data show CDR1 as DFQATT and CDR2 as SNEGSKA (reference sequence). The CDR3 spans 12 residues. V was pared by 3 bases and J by 7 bases, with 10 bases between. The CDR3 reads CSASGRRNEQFF. CDR3 in DNA: TGCAGTGCTAGTGGCAGGCGTAATGAGCAGTTCTTC.

This clonotype was detected ten times or more. This sequence joins TRBV7-8 and TRBJ1-5; unclear D gene. V was trimmed by 7 bases and J by 4 bases, leaving 14 bases between them. The germline V gene has CDR1 SGHVS and CDR2 FQNEAQ. The CDR3 is made up of 14 amino acids. CDR3 nucleotides: TGTGCCAGCACCCAAGCGGCTTGGAATCAGCCCCAGCATTTT. It translates to CASTQAAWNQPQHF.

This clonotype was counted only a few times. The genes are TRBV5-1 and TRBJ1-4, with D possibly being TRBD1 (5 bases). The germline CDR1 and CDR2 sequences are SGHRS and YFSETQ. V lost 5 bases to trimming and J lost 0 bases, with 8 bases between them. The CDR3 runs to 14 residues. The CDR3 coding sequence is TGCGCCAGCAGAGGGGATGCAACTAATGAAAAACTGTTTTTT. As protein: CASRGDATNEKLFF.

This clonotype came up many times. The chain carries TRBV20-1 and TRBJ2-5; no clear D. V was cut by 6 bases and J by 5 bases, with 10 bases left in between. Germline V gene data show CDR1 as DFQATT and CDR2 as SNEGSKA (reference sequence). The CDR3 contains 11 residues. The CDR3 DNA reads TGCAGTGCCACCCTTGCGGAGACCCAGTACTTC. It specifies CSATLAETQYF.

This clonotype was detected only a few times. The chain combines TRBV7-2 with TRBJ1-4; D remains ambiguous. The CDR3 sequence is 14 residues long. Germline V gene sequence: CDR1 SGHTA, CDR2 FQGNSA. The ends were cut back, 3 bases at V and 8 bases at J, with 13 bases in the middle. CDR3 loop: CASSLATRPEKLFF. In DNA form, the CDR3 reads TGTGCCAGCAGCTTGGCGACGCGCCCCGAAAAACTGTTTTTT. Full variable domain (outside the CDR3, taken from reference TRBV7-2 and TRBJ1-4): GAGVSQSPSNKVTEKGKDVELRCDPISGHTALYWYRQSLGQGLEFLIYFQGNSAPDKSGLPSDRFSAERTGGSVSTLTIQRTQQEDSAVYLCASSLATRPEKLFFGSGTQLSVL.

This clonotype was seen more than once but under ten times. The J gene is TRBJ1-6, the V gene TRBV25-1, with TRBD1 as a possible D gene (5 bases). This CDR3 is built from 11 residues. Germline lookup yields CDR1 MGHDK and CDR2 SYGVNS. V dropped 4 bases and J dropped 13 bases, with 8 bases sitting between them. For the CDR3, the DNA is TGTGCCAGCAGTGGGGGGGGTCCCCTCCACTTT. It specifies CASSGGGPLHF.

The chain employs TRBV5-1 and TRBJ2-4; D may be TRBD1 (5 bases). The CDR3 is 13 amino acids. V shed 0 bases and J shed 13 bases, with 14 bases lying between them. Germline V gives CDR1 SGHRS, CDR2 YFSETQ. Here the CDR3 DNA reads TGCGCCAGCAGCTTGGAGGGTACAGGATCCCAGTACTTC. It translates to CASSLEGTGSQYF.

The rearrangement joins TRBV19 to TRBJ1-1, with no clear D. The CDR3 loop spans 14 amino acids. V dropped 7 bases and J dropped 0 bases, with 12 bases sitting between them. Germline-derived CDR1 and CDR2 are LNHDA and SQIVND (reference sequence). CDR3 in DNA: TGTGCCAGTAAGGTCTTAGGAGTGAACACTGAAGCTTTCTTT. Its protein product is CASKVLGVNTEAFF.